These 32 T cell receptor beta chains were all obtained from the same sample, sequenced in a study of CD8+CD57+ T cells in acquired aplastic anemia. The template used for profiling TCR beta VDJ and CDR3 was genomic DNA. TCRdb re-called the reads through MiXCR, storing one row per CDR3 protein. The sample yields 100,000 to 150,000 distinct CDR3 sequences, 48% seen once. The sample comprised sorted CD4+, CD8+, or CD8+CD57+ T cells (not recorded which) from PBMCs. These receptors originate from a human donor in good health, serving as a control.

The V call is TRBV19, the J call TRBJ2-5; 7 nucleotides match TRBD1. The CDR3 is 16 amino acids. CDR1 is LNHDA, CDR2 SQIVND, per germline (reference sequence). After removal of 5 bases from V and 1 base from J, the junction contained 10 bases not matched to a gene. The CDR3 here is CASSVRDRGIQETQYF. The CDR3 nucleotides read TGTGCCAGTAGTGTCCGGGACAGAGGTATCCAAGAGACCCAGTACTTC.

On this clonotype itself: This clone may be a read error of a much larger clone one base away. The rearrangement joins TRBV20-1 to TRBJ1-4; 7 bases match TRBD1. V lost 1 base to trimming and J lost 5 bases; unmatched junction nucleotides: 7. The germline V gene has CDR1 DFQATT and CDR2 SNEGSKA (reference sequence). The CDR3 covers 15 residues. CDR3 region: CSARGGAGGNEKLFF. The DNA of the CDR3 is TGCAGTGCTAGAGGGGGGGCAGGGGGAAATGAAAAACTGTTTTTT.

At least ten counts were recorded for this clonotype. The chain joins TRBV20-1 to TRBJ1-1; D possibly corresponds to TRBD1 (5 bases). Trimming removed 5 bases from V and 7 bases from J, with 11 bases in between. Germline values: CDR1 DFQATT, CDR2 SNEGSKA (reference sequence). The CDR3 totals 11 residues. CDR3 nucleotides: TGCAGTGCTTTCCAGGGATTTGAAGCTTTCTTT. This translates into CSAFQGFEAFF.

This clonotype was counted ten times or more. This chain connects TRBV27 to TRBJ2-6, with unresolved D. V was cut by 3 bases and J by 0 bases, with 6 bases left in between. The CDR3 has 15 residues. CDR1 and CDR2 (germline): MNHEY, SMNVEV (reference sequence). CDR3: CASSFYTSGANVLTF. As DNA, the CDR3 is TGTGCCAGCAGTTTTTACACCTCTGGGGCCAACGTCCTGACTTTC.

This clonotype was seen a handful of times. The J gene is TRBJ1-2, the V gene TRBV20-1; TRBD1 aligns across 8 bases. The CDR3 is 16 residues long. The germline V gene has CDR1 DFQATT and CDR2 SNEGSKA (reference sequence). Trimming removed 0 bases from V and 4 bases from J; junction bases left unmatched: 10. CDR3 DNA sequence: TGCAGTGCTAGAGATCCATTTCGACAGGGGCGCTATGGCTACACCTTC. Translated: CSARDPFRQGRYGYTF.

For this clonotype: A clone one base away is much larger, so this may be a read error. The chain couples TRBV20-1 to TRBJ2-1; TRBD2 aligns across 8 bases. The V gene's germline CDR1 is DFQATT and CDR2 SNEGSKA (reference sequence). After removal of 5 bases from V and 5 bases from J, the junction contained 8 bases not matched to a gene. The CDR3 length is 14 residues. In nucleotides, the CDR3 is TGCAGTGCTCGCCCGGGGGGGGATCACAATGAGCAGTTCTTC. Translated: CSARPGGDHNEQFF.

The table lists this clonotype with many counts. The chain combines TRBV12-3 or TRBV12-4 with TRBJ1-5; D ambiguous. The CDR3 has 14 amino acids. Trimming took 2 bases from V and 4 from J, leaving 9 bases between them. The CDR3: CASSLYFENQPQHF. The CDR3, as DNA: TGTGCCAGCAGTTTATATTTTGAAAATCAGCCCCAGCATTTT.

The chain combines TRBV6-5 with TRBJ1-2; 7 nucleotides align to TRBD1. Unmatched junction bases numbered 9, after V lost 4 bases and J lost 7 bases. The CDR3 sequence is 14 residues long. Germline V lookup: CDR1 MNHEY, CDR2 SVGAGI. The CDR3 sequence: CASSSLRDSLGYTF. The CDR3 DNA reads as TGTGCCAGCAGTTCCCTCCGGGACAGTCTTGGCTACACCTTC.

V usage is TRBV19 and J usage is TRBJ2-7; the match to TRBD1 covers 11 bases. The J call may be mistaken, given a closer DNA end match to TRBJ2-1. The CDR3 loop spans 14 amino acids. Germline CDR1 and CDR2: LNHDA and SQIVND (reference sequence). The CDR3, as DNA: TGTGCCAGTAGTAGGACAGGGGGCCTCGATGAGCAGTTCTTC. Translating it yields CASSRTGGLDEQFF.

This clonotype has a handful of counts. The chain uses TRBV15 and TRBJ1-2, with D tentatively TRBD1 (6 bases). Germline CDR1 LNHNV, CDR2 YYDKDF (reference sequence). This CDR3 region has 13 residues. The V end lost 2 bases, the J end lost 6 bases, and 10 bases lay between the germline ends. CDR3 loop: CATSRRGADGYTF. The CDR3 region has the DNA TGTGCCACCAGCAGAAGGGGGGCTGATGGCTACACCTTC. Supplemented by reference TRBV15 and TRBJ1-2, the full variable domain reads DAMVIQNPRYQVTQFGKPVTLSCSQTLNHNVMYWYQQKSSQAPKLLFHYYDKDFNNEADTPDNFQSRRPNTSFCFLDIRSPGLGDTAMYLCATSRRGADGYTFGSGTRLTVV.

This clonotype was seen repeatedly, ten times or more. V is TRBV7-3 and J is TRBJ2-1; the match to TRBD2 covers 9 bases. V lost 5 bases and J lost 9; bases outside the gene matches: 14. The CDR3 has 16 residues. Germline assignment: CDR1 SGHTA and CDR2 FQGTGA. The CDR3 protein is CASSPALGTSQGEQFF. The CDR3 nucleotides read TGTGCCAGCAGCCCCGCTTTAGGGACTAGCCAGGGTGAGCAGTTCTTC.

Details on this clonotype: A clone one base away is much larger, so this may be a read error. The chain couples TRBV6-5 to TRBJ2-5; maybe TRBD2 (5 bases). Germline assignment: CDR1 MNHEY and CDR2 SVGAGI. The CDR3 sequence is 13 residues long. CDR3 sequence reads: CVSSFAGQETQYF. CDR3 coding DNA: TGTGTCAGCAGTTTCGCGGGCCAAGAGACCCAGTACTTC.

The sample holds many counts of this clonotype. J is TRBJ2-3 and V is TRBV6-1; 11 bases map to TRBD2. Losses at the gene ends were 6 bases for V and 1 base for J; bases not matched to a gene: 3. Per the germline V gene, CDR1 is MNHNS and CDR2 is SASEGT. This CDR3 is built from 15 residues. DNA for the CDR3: TGTGCCAGCAGACGTAGCGGGGGGGGCACAGATACGCAGTATTTT. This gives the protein CASRRSGGGTDTQYF.

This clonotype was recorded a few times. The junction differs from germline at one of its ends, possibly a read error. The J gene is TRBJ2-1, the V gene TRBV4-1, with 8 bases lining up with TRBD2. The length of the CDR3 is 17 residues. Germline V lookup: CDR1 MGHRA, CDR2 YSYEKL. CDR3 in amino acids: CASSRIRGGTPYDEQFF. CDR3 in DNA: TGCGCCAGCAGCCGGATCCGGGGGGGTACTCCCTACGATGAGCAGTTCTTC.

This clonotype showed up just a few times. CDR3 DNA: TGCAGCGTTGTGGGGGGCGCAGAGTACGAGCAGTACTTC. Translation: CSVVGGAEYEQYF. The gene calls are TRBV29-1 and TRBJ2-7; D assignment may be TRBD1 or TRBD2 (6 bases each). Trimming shortened V by 4 bases and J by 4 bases, and 14 bases separated the two germline ends. Germline loops: CDR1 SQVTM, CDR2 ANQGSEA. This CDR3 has 13 amino acids.

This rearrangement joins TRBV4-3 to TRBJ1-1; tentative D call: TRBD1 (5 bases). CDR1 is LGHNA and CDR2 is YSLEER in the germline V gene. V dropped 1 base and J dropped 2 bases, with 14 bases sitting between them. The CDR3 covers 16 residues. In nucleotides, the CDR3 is TGCGCCAGCAGCCAAGGCCCCAGGGTCGATAACACTGAAGCTTTCTTT. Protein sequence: CASSQGPRVDNTEAFF.

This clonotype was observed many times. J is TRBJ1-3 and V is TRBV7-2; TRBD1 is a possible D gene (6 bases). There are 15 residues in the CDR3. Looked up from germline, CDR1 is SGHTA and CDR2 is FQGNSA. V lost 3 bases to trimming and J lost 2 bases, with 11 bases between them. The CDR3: CASSLVRTAGNTIYF. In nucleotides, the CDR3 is TGTGCCAGCAGCTTGGTCAGGACAGCTGGAAACACCATATATTTT.

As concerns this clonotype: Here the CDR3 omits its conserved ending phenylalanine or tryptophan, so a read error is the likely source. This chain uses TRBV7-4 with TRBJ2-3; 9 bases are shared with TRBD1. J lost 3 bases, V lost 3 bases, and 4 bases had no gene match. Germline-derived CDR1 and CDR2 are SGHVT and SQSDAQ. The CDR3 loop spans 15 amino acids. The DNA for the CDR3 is TGTGCCAGCAGCTTCCGACAGGGGGGAACAGATACGCAGTATTCT. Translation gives CASSFRQGGTDTQYS.

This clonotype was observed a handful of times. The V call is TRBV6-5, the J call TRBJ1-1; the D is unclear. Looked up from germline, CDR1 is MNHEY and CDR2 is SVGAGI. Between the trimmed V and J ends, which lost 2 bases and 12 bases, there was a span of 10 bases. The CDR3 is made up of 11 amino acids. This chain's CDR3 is CASSYGKITFF. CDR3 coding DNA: TGTGCCAGCAGTTACGGGAAGATAACTTTCTTT.

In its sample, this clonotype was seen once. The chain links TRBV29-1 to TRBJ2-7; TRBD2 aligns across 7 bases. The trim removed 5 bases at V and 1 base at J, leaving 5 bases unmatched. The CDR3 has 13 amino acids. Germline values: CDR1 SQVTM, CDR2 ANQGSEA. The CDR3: CSVRLADSYEQYF. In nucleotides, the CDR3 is TGCAGCGTTAGACTAGCTGATTCCTACGAGCAGTACTTC.

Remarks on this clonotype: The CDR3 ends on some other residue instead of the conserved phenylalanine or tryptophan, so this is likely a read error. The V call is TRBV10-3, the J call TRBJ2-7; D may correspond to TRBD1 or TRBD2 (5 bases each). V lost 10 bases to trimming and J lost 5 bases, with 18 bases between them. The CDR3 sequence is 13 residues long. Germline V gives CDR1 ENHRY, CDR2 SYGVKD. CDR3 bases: TGTGCCAGCAGGGTACCTGGGGACCACGAGCAGTACTCC. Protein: CASRVPGDHEQYS.

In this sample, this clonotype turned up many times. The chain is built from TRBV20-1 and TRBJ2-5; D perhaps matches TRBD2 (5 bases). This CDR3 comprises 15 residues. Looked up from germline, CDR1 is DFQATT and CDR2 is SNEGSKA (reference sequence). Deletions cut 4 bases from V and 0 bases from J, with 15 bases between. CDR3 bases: TGCAGTGCTATATCAAGGACTCCGTACCAAGAGACCCAGTACTTC. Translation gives CSAISRTPYQETQYF.

CDR3 region: CASTGTDLGEQYF. The DNA for the CDR3 is TGTGCCAGTACGGGGACAGACCTAGGCGAGCAGTACTTC. This chain links TRBV19 with TRBJ2-7; TRBD1 matches 7 bases. This CDR3 contains 13 residues. The V gene's germline CDR1 is LNHDA and CDR2 SQIVND (reference sequence). V trimming: 7 bases; J trimming: 6 bases; junction bases outside the gene matches: 9.

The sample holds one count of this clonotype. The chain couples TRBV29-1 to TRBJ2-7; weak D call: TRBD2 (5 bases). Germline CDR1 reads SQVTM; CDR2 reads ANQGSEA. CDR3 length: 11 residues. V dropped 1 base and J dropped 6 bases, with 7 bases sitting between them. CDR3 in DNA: TGCAGCGTTGAAGTCGGGATCGAGCAGTACTTC. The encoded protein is CSVEVGIEQYF.

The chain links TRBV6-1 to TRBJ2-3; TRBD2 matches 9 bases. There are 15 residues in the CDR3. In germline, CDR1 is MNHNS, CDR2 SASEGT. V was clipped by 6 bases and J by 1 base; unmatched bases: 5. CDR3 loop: CASRNIAGGTDTQYF. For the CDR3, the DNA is TGTGCCAGCAGGAATATAGCGGGGGGCACAGATACGCAGTATTTT.

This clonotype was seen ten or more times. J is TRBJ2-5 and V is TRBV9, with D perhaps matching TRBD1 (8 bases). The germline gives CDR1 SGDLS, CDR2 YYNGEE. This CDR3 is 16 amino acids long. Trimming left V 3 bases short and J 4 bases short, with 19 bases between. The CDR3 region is CASSGGSSGGRETQYF. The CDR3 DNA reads TGTGCCAGCAGCGGCGGGAGTTCAGGGGGCCGAGAGACCCAGTACTTC.

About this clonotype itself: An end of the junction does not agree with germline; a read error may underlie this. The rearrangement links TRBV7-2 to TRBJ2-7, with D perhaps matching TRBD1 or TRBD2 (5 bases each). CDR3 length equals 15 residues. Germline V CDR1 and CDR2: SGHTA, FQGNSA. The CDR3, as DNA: TGCGCCAGCAGCTTCGTTTACGGGGCCCGATACGGGCAGTACTTC. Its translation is CASSFVYGARYGQYF.

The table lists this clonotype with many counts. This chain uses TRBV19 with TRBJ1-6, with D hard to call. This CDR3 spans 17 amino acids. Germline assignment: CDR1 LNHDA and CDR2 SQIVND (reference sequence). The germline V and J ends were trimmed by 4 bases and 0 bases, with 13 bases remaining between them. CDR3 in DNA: TGTGCCAGTAGTAACGTGAATCCAAGCTCCTATAATTCACCCCTCCACTTT. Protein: CASSNVNPSSYNSPLHF.

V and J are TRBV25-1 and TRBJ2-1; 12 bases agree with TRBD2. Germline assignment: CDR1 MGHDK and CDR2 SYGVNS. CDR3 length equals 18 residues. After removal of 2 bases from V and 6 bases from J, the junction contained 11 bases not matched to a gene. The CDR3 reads CASSESGLAGSYGNEQFF. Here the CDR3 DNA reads TGTGCCAGCAGTGAAAGTGGACTAGCGGGGAGCTATGGCAATGAGCAGTTCTTC. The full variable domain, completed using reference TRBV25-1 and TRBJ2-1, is EADIYQTPRYLVIGTGKKITLECSQTMGHDKMYWYQQDPGMELHLIHYSYGVNSTEKGDLSSESTVSRIRTEHFPLTLESARPSHTSQYLCASSESGLAGSYGNEQFFGPGTRLTVL.

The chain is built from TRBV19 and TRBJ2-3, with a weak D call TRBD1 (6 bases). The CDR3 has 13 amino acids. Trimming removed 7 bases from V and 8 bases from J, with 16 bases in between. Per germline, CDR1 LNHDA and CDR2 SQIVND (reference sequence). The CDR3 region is CASTPTGKGTQYF. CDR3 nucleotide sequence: TGTGCCAGTACCCCCACAGGGAAAGGTACGCAGTATTTT.

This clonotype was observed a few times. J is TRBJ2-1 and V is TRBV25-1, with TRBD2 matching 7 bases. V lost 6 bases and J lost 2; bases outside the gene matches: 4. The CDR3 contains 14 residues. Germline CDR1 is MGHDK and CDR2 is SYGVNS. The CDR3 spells CASSRGVPYNEQFF. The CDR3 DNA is TGTGCCAGCAGCCGGGGGGTCCCCTACAATGAGCAGTTCTTC.

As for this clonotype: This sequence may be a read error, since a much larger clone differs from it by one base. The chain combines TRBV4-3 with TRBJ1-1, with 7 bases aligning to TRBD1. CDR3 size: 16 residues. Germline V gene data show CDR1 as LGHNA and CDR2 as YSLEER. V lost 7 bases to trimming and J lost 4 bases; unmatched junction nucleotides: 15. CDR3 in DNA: TGCGCCAGCATTCGTGAGATTGGGACAGCCAGCACTGAAGCTTTCTTT. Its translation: CASIREIGTASTEAFF.